The 18 T cell receptor beta chains given below trace back to one sample, sequenced in a study of T cell clones after liver transplantation. Sequenced by immunoSEQ multiplex PCR; TCRdb stores in-frame clones only, minus some. The sample records about 70,000 clones, 75% to 85% being singletons. The sequencing here drew on CD4+ T cells from blood, taken 12 months after liver transplant. The receptors derive from a human patient who received a liver transplant. Some of these T cells may belong to the graft donor.

For this clone: The CDR3 does not close with the conserved phenylalanine or tryptophan, likely indicating a read error. Because the CDR3's place on the DNA is in doubt, the DNA is left out and the CDR3 is given as listed by TCRdb. The gene calls are TRBV2 and TRBJ1-2; the listed D gene, TRBD1, was not tested against the DNA. The CDR3 has 10 residues if both end residues are counted. Germline V CDR1 and CDR2: SNHLY, FYNNEI. The CDR3 protein is CASSLAGQSY.

V and J are TRBV28 and TRBJ2-1; TRBD2 might be the D (5 bases). The germline CDR1 and CDR2 sequences are MDHEN and SYDVKM. Trimming shortened V by 7 bases and J by 8 bases, and 9 bases separated the two germline ends. This CDR3 region has 11 residues. CDR3 sequence: CASTRRDEQFF. The CDR3 nucleotides are TGTGCCAGCACGAGGCGGGATGAGCAGTTCTTC. The full variable domain, in which reference TRBV28 and TRBJ2-1 provide the parts outside the CDR3, is DVKVTQSSRYLVKRTGEKVFLECVQDMDHENMFWYRQDPGLGLRLIYFSYDVKMKEKGDIPEGYSVSREKKERFSLILESASTNQTSMYLCASTRRDEQFFGPGTRLTVL.

This chain connects TRBV19 to TRBJ1-5, with D maybe TRBD1 (5 bases). The CDR3 runs 15 residues. Germline CDR1 and CDR2: LNHDA and SQIVND (reference sequence). Between the trimmed V and J ends, which lost 0 bases and 11 bases, there was a span of 17 bases. CDR3 loop: CASSIDSGGRRAQHF. CDR3 DNA: TGTGCCAGTAGTATAGATTCCGGGGGAAGGAGGGCCCAGCATTTT.

This chain joins TRBV9 and TRBJ2-3; D remains ambiguous. The CDR3 consists of 13 residues. Germline V gene data show CDR1 as SGDLS and CDR2 as YYNGEE. The V end was cut by 4 bases, the J end by 4 bases, with 10 bases between. For the CDR3, the DNA is TGTGCCAGCAGCCTTACGGGCGCAGATACGCAGTATTTT. Its protein product is CASSLTGADTQYF.

The chain recombines TRBV11-2 with TRBJ1-4; 9 positions match TRBD1. Germline loops: CDR1 SGHAT, CDR2 FQNNGV. The CDR3 runs to 16 residues. V shed 6 bases and J 2 bases; nucleotides not matched to a gene: 7. This CDR3 reads CASSTPGTGTNEKLFF. The CDR3 bases are TGTGCCAGCAGTACCCCGGGGACAGGGACTAATGAAAAACTGTTTTTT.

The chain carries TRBV9 and TRBJ1-2, with TRBD1 matching over 9 bases. Germline V gene data show CDR1 as SGDLS and CDR2 as YYNGEE. CDR3 length: 16 amino acids. V was pared by 3 bases and J by 4 bases, with 10 bases of the junction left unmatched. For the CDR3, the DNA is TGTGCCAGCAGCGCCATGGGACAGGGTTTCGGCTATGGCTACACCTTC. Protein product: CASSAMGQGFGYGYTF.

J is TRBJ2-7 and V is TRBV6-6; 9 nucleotides agree with TRBD2. Trimming at V came to 2 bases and at J to 1 base, leaving 6 bases not matched to a gene. Germline V gives CDR1 MNHNY, CDR2 SVGAGI (reference sequence). This CDR3 region has 16 residues. The CDR3 nucleotides read TGTGCCAGCAGTTACACGCGGACTAGCGATTCCTACGAGCAGTACTTC. This sequence encodes CASSYTRTSDSYEQYF.

The chain is built from TRBV7-2 and TRBJ1-5; D is possibly TRBD1 (5 bases). The germline V gene has CDR1 SGHTA and CDR2 FQGNSA. V gave up 2 bases and J gave up 7 bases, with 15 bases separating them. This CDR3 has 15 amino acids. The CDR3 DNA is TGTGCCAGCAGCTTATATCAGGGCTTAGGGCAGCCCCAGCATTTT. This encodes CASSLYQGLGQPQHF.

This clone has a handful of counts. The chain employs TRBV7-6 and TRBJ2-7, with 7 positions matching TRBD1. The junction had 5 bases not matched to a gene; V was cut back by 5 bases and J by 4 bases. The CDR3 runs 13 residues. Germline assignment: CDR1 SGHVS and CDR2 FNYEAQ. CDR3 protein: CASSTETGYEQYF. The CDR3 bases are TGTGCCAGCAGCACGGAGACAGGGTACGAGCAGTACTTC.

This chain uses TRBV7-9 with TRBJ2-5; D is unresolved. The CDR3 covers 14 residues. Trimming took off 5 bases at V and 4 bases at J, with 14 bases between the two ends. Germline V CDR1 and CDR2: SEHNR, FQNEAQ (reference sequence). The DNA of the CDR3 is TGTGCCAGCAGCGCTGGTTCATGGGGAGAGACCCAGTACTTC. Translation gives CASSAGSWGETQYF.

The V call is TRBV9, the J call TRBJ1-3; D unresolved. The length of the CDR3 is 13 residues. Germline lookup yields CDR1 SGDLS and CDR2 YYNGEE. Trimming pared 5 bases from V and 4 bases from J, leaving 10 bases between. CDR3 protein: CASSGRAGNTIYF. CDR3 DNA: TGTGCCAGCAGTGGTAGGGCGGGAAACACCATATATTTT.

The V and J genes are TRBV9 and TRBJ2-3, with unresolved D. The CDR3 has 14 residues. Per germline, CDR1 SGDLS and CDR2 YYNGEE. Trimming removed 0 bases at V and 5 bases at J, with 10 bases between. The DNA of the CDR3 is TGTGCCAGCAGCGTAGTGGCAGGAGAAGATACGCAGTATTTT. Translating it yields CASSVVAGEDTQYF.

V and J are TRBV27 and TRBJ1-2; weak D call: TRBD1 (5 bases). CDR1 is MNHEY, CDR2 SMNVEV, per germline (reference sequence). The CDR3 totals 14 residues. V dropped 10 bases and J dropped 1 base, with 16 bases sitting between them. CDR3 coding DNA: TGTGCCATCGCCCCGAGGGGCCTTAACTATGGCTACACCTTC. Amino acid sequence: CAIAPRGLNYGYTF.

This clone was seen just once. In DNA, the CDR3 is TGTGCCAGCAGCTCGGCCGGACTAGCGGGGGACAATGAGCAGTTCTTC. Residues: CASSSAGLAGDNEQFF. The chain uses TRBV7-6 and TRBJ2-1; 13 nucleotides line up with TRBD2. The germline V gene has CDR1 SGHVS and CDR2 FNYEAQ. Trimming at V came to 4 bases and at J to 5 bases, leaving 5 bases not matched to a gene. The CDR3 extends over 16 amino acids.

This chain links TRBV7-2 with TRBJ2-7; D unresolved. Germline CDR1 is SGHTA and CDR2 is FQGNSA. This CDR3 spans 11 amino acids. V was clipped by 1 base and J by 6 bases, with 4 bases between them. CDR3 DNA: TGTGCCAGCAGCTTAGTCGGCGAGCAGTACTTC. This gives the protein CASSLVGEQYF.

J is TRBJ2-1 and V is TRBV28; 9 bases are shared with TRBD2. V was clipped by 2 bases and J by 3 bases; unmatched bases: 2. The CDR3 consists of 15 residues. Looked up from germline, CDR1 is MDHEN and CDR2 is SYDVKM. CDR3 coding DNA: TGTGCCAGCAGTTTAAGCGGGAGGTACTACAATGAGCAGTTCTTC. Its protein is CASSLSGRYYNEQFF.

This sequence joins TRBV6-1 and TRBJ1-5; possibly TRBD1 for D (5 bases). In germline, CDR1 is MNHNS, CDR2 SASEGT. V was clipped by 3 bases and J by 4 bases, with 16 bases between them. The CDR3 runs 16 residues. CDR3 loop: CASSDPRDLSNQPQHF. DNA of the CDR3: TGTGCCAGCAGTGACCCCCGGGACTTATCAAATCAGCCCCAGCATTTT.

The chain joins TRBV7-2 to TRBJ2-5; 12 bases fit TRBD1. Germline CDR1 SGHTA, CDR2 FQGNSA. The V segment lost 5 bases and the J segment 7 bases; nucleotides outside the gene matches: 14. The CDR3 runs 17 residues. Here the CDR3 reads CASSRHPGTGGLGTQYF. CDR3 sequence (DNA): TGTGCCAGCAGCCGCCACCCCGGGACAGGGGGCCTAGGGACCCAGTACTTC.